The next 12 T cell receptor beta chains were all read from a single sample in a study of blood T cells in healthy people across ages. Through a sample-barcoded 5' primer and a J-beta primer mix, a second PCR was run for roughly 6 to 11 cycles. In TCRdb, the 5' RACE reads were re-called with MiXCR into one record per CDR3 protein. Seen here are approximately 810,000 distinct CDR3 sequences, 35% to 40% observed once, and the top ten hold around 13%. The sequencing input was blood. The receptors were sampled from a man aged 18 to 29 in good health.

The rearrangement joins TRBV3-1 to TRBJ2-4, with D possibly being TRBD1 (5 bases). The V end lost 0 bases, the J end lost 4 bases, and 10 bases lay between the germline ends. Germline V gene lookup returns CDR1 LGHDT and CDR2 YNNKEL (reference sequence). The CDR3 is made up of 15 amino acids. The CDR3 region has the DNA TGTGCCAGCAGCCAAGAACTGCCAGGGAAAAACATTCAGTACTTC. It yields the protein CASSQELPGKNIQYF.

The rearrangement links TRBV2 to TRBJ2-5; perhaps TRBD1 as D (6 bases). V dropped 6 bases and J dropped 2 bases, with 13 bases sitting between them. CDR3 size: 14 residues. Germline assignment: CDR1 SNHLY and CDR2 FYNNEI. CDR3 coding DNA: TGTGCCAGCAGGGACAGACAGACTCAAGAGACCCAGTACTTC. It codes for CASRDRQTQETQYF. The full variable domain, rest sourced from reference TRBV2 and TRBJ2-5, is EPEVTQTPSHQVTQMGQEVILRCVPISNHLYFYWYRQILGQKVEFLVSFYNNEISEKSEIFDDQFSVERPDGSNFTLKIRSTKLEDSAMYFCASRDRQTQETQYFGPGTRLLVL.

V is TRBV10-3 and J is TRBJ2-5; no clear D. V was clipped by 2 bases and J by 5 bases, with 15 bases between them. Germline CDR1 and CDR2: ENHRY and SYGVKD. The CDR3 is 15 amino acids. CDR3 coding DNA: TGTGCCATCAGTGAGGTGGCTCACCCCCGCGAGACCCAGTACTTC. This codes for CAISEVAHPRETQYF.

The chain links TRBV7-2 to TRBJ2-5; TRBD2 matches at 14 bases. The CDR3 contains 17 residues. V lost 4 bases, J lost 4 bases, and 8 bases stayed unmatched. The germline CDR1 and CDR2 sequences are SGHTA and FQGNSA. The CDR3, as DNA: TGTGCCAGCAGCTCTGGACTAGCGGGGGGTAATTCAGAGACCCAGTACTTC. It codes for CASSSGLAGGNSETQYF.

This clonotype was seen many times. This chain connects TRBV6-6 to TRBJ1-6; D might be TRBD1 (5 bases). V dropped 2 bases and J dropped 7 bases, with 15 bases sitting between them. Germline V gives CDR1 MNHNY, CDR2 SVGAGI (reference sequence). The CDR3 is made up of 16 amino acids. DNA for the CDR3: TGTGCCAGCAGTTACACCTGGGGGGAGCTGAATTCACCCCTCCACTTT. It specifies CASSYTWGELNSPLHF.

On this clonotype itself: Just one base apart from a much larger clone, this may be a read error. This chain joins TRBV5-1 and TRBJ2-2; D is possibly TRBD2 (5 bases). The CDR3 spans 12 residues. The germline gives CDR1 SGHRS, CDR2 YFSETQ. The CDR3 DNA sequence: TGCGCCAGCAGCTGGGATACCGGGGAGCCGTTTTTT. Residues: CASSWDTGEPFF.

The gene calls are TRBV7-9 and TRBJ2-5; TRBD2 agrees at 8 bases. The V gene's germline CDR1 is SEHNR and CDR2 FQNEAQ (reference sequence). This CDR3 is built from 16 residues. V lost 5 bases to trimming and J lost 2 bases; unmatched junction nucleotides: 10. The CDR3 nucleotides are TGTGCCAGCAGCACGACAGTGCGGGGGGCACAAGAGACCCAGTACTTC. As protein: CASSTTVRGAQETQYF.

This clonotype showed up many times. For the CDR3, the DNA is TGTGCCAGCAGCGAGGGGTCTGCACCCTACAATGAGCAGTACTTC. This translates into CASSEGSAPYNEQYF. The V and J genes are TRBV7-2 and TRBJ2-1, with D possibly called TRBD1 or TRBD2 (5 bases each). The last part of the DNA fits TRBJ2-7 better; the J call may be wrong. CDR3 length: 15 residues. Germline V CDR1 and CDR2: SGHTA, FQGNSA.

The rearrangement links TRBV19 to TRBJ2-3; D is uncertain. CDR3 length: 14 residues. The germline V and J ends were trimmed by 5 bases and 3 bases, with 12 bases remaining between them. Germline values: CDR1 LNHDA, CDR2 SQIVND (reference sequence). CDR3 DNA: TGTGCCAGTAGTCGACGAGGCCAGACAGATACGCAGTATTTT. This codes for CASSRRGQTDTQYF.

This clonotype was seen more than once but under ten times. The chain carries TRBV5-1 and TRBJ2-6, with 7 bases that match TRBD1. Germline values: CDR1 SGHRS, CDR2 YFSETQ. This CDR3 contains 16 residues. The V and J ends lost 8 bases and 0 bases, in that order; junction bases with no gene match: 8. The CDR3, as DNA: TGCGCCAGGTGTACAGGGACAGTCTCTGGGGCCAACGTCCTGACTTTC. It translates to CARCTGTVSGANVLTF.

This clonotype showed up just a few times. CDR3 loop: CASSPRQGESQPQHF. The CDR3 DNA sequence: TGTGCCAGCAGTCCCCGACAGGGGGAAAGTCAGCCCCAGCATTTT. The chain joins TRBV6-5 to TRBJ1-5, with TRBD1 matching 9 bases. Germline V gene data show CDR1 as MNHEY and CDR2 as SVGAGI. With 5 bases clipped from V and 6 bases from J, the junction kept 8 bases outside the gene matches. The CDR3 contains 15 residues.

This clonotype has just a few counts. The chain joins TRBV5-6 to TRBJ2-7, with 7 bases matching TRBD2. Germline CDR1 is SGHDT and CDR2 is YYEEEE. Trimming removed 0 bases from V and 4 bases from J; junction bases left unmatched: 7. The CDR3 is 15 residues long. The CDR3 loop is CASSLVASGAYEQYF. Here the CDR3 DNA reads TGTGCCAGCAGCTTGGTGGCTAGCGGAGCTTACGAGCAGTACTTC.